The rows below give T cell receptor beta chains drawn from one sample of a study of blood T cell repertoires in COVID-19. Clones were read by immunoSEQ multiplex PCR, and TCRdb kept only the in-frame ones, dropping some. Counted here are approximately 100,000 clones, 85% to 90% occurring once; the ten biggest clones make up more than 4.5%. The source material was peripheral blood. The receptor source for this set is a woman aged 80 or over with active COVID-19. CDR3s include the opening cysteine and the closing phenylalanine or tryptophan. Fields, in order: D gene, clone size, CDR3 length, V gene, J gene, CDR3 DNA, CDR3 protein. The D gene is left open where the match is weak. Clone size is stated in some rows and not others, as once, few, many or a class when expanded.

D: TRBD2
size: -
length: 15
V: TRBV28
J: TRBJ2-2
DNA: TGTGCCAGCAGTCCCGGGACTAGTGGGGCCGGGGAGCTGTTTTTT
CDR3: CASSPGTSGAGELFF

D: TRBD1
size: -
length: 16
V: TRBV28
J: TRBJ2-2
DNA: TGTGCCAGCAGTTCCAGGGGGCAGGCGAACACCGGGGAGCTGTTTTTT
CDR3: CASSSRGQANTGELFF

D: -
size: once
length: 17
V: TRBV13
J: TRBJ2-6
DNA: TGTGCCAGCAGCTTAGTACAGGCCGCCTCTGGGGCCAACGTCCTGACTTTC
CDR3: CASSLVQAASGANVLTF

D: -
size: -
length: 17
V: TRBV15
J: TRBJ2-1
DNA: TGTGCCACCAGCCACCCTGGGGGGAGGTACCCCTACAATGAGCAGTTCTTC
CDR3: CATSHPGGRYPYNEQFF

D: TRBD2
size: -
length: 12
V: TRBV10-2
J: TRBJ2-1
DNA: TGCGCCACCCGACTAGCGGGAGGACCCCCGTTCTTC
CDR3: CATRLAGGPPFF

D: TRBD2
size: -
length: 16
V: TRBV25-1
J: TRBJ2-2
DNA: TGTGCCAGCGCTACCCTAGCGGGAGGATCTACCGGGGAGCTGTTTTTT
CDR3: CASATLAGGSTGELFF

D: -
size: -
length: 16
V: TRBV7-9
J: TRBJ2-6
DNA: TGTGCCAGCAGCCCGCGGACACTCTCTGGGGCCAACGTCCTGACTTTC
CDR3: CASSPRTLSGANVLTF

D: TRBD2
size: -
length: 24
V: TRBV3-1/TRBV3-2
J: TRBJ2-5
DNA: TGTGCCAGCAGCCACGACCCGACGGCCCCCGGGGGGACTAGCGGGAGTGGGCCTATCGAGACCCAGTACTTC
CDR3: CASSHDPTAPGGTSGSGPIETQYF

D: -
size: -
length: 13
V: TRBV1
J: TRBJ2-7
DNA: TGCACCAGCAGCTCGGGAGGGCCTGACGAGCAGTACTTC
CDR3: CTSSSGGPDEQYF

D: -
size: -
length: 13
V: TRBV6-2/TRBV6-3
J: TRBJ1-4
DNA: TGTGCCAGCAGCAAAGACAGGCATGAAAAACTGTTTTTT
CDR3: CASSKDRHEKLFF

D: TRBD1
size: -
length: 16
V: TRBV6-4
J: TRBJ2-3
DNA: TGTGCCAGCAGGACCACCGGGACAGGGGGTGCAGATACGCAGTATTTT
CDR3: CASRTTGTGGADTQYF

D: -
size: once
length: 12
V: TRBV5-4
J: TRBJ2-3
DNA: TGTGCCAGCAGCCTTAGCACAGATACGCAGTATTTT
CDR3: CASSLSTDTQYF

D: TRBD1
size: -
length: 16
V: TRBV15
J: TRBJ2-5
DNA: TGTGCCACCAGCAGAGAGCCCTGGCAGGGGGTAGAGACCCAGTACTTC
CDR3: CATSREPWQGVETQYF

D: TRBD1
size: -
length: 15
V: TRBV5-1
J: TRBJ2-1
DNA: TGCGCCAGCTGCCTTACCGGGACAGATTACAATGAGCAGTTCTTC
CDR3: CASCLTGTDYNEQFF

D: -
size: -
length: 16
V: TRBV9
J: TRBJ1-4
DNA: TGTGCCAGCAGCGAGAGAGGGACACCTCTGTGGGAAAAACTGTTTTTT
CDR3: CASSERGTPLWEKLFF

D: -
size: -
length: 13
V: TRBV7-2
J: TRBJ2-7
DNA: TGTGCCAGCAGCACCGCGGGGACCTACGAGCAGTACTTC
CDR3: CASSTAGTYEQYF

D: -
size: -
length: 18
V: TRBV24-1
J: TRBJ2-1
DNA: TGTGCCACCAATACAGCGGGCCTAACTCCGAGCTCCTACAATGAGCAGTTCTTC
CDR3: CATNTAGLTPSSYNEQFF

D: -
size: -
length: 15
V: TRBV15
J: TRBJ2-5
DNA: TGTGCCACCAGCAGAGAAATTACGGGTGGAACGACCCAGTACTTC
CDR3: CATSREITGGTTQYF

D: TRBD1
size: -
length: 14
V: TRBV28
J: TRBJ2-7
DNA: TGTGCCAGCAGTTTAGGGGACAGGGGTTACGAGCAGTACTTC
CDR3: CASSLGDRGYEQYF

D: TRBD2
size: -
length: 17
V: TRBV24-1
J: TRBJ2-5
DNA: TGTGCCACCAGTGACCCTCCCGGACTAGCGGGACAAGAGACCCAGTACTTC
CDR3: CATSDPPGLAGQETQYF

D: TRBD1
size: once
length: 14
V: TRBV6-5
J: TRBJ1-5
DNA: TGTGCCAGCAAAAAGGGACAGGATCATCAGCCCCAGCATTTT
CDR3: CASKKGQDHQPQHF

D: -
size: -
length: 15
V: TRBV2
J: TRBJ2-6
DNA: TGTGCCAGTCAGGAGGGGAGTTCTGGGGCCAACGTCCTGACTTTC
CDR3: CASQEGSSGANVLTF

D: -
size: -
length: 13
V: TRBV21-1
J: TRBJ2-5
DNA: TGTGCCAGCCATCGGACAGCCCAAGAGACCCAGTACTTC
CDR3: CASHRTAQETQYF

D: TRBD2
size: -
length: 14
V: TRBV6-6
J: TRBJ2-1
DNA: TGTGCCAGCAGGGGACTAGCGGGAGTTGGGGAGCAGTTCTTC
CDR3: CASRGLAGVGEQFF

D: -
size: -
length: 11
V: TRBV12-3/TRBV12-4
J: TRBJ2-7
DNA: TGTGCCAGCAGAAACTTCTACGAGCAGTACTTC
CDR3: CASRNFYEQYF

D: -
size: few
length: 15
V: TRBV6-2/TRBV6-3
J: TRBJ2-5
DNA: TGTGCCAGCAGTTACTCTGCGGCTTCGGCGGAGACCCAGTACTTC
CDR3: CASSYSAASAETQYF

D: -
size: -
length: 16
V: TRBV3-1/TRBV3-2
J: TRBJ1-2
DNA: TGTGCCAGCAGCCAAAATTTCAGAGGGCCTTTGGGGGGCTACACCTTC
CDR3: CASSQNFRGPLGGYTF

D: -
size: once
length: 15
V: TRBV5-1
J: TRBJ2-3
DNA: TGCGCCAGCAGCGCACAACTAGGTAGTACAGATACGCAGTATTTT
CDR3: CASSAQLGSTDTQYF

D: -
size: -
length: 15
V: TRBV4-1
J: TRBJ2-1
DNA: TGCGCCAGCAGCCAAGATCGGGAGTCCTACAATGAGCAGTTCTTC
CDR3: CASSQDRESYNEQFF

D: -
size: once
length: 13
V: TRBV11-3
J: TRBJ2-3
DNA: TGTGCCAGCAGCCAGGATAGCACAGATACGCAGTATTTT
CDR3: CASSQDSTDTQYF

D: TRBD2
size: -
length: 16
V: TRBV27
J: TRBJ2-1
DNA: TGTGCCAGCAGCCCCGGGGGGGCCGAGAGATACAATGAGCAGTTCTTC
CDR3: CASSPGGAERYNEQFF

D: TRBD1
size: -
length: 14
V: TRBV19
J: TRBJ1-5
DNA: TGTGCCAGTAGTACCGGACAGGGTTGGTTACCCCAGCATTTT
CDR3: CASSTGQGWLPQHF

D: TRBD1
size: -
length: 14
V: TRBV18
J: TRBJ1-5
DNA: TGTGCCAGCTCACCGGACAGGATAAATCAGCCCCAGCATTTT
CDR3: CASSPDRINQPQHF

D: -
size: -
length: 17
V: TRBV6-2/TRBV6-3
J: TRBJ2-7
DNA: TGTGCCAGCAGTTACCCCAGCAGGGGCTACGAGACCTACGAGCAGTACTTC
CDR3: CASSYPSRGYETYEQYF

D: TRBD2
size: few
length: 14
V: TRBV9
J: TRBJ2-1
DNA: TGTGCCAGCAGCGGGCTTAGCGGGTGGAATGAGCAGTTCTTC
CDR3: CASSGLSGWNEQFF

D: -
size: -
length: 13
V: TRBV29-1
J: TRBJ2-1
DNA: TGCAGCGTTGAAGGATTAACTACCAATGAGCAGTTCTTC
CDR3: CSVEGLTTNEQFF

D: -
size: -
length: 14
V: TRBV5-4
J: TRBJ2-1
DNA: TGTGCCAGCAGCTTGACGGGTGTTTACAATGAGCAGTTCTTC
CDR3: CASSLTGVYNEQFF

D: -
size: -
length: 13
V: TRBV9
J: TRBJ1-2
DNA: TGTGCCAGCAGCGTAGAGGGGGTTGCTGGCTACACCTTC
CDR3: CASSVEGVAGYTF

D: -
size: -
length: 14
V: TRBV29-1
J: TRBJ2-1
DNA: TGCAGCGTTGAACGCCAGAACAGCTACAATGAGCAGTTCTTC
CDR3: CSVERQNSYNEQFF

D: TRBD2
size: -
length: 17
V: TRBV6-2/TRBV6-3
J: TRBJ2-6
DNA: TGTGCCAGCAGTTACTGGCTAGCGGGGATTGGAGCCAACGTCCTGACTTTC
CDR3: CASSYWLAGIGANVLTF

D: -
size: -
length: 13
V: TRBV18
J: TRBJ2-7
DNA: TGTGCCAGCTCACGTAGCGGAGTCTACGAGCAGTACTTC
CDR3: CASSRSGVYEQYF

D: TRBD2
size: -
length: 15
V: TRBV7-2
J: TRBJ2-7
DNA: TGTGCCAGCAGCTTAGTTAGCGGGAATGATTTCGAGCAGTACTTC
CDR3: CASSLVSGNDFEQYF

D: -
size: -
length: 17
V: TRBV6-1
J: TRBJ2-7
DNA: TGTGCCAGCAGTGAAGACATCAGGGCCAGGGGGGACTACGAGCAGTACTTC
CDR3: CASSEDIRARGDYEQYF

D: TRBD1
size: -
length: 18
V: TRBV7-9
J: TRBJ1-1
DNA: TGTGCCAGCAGCGTCCCGGGACAGGGGTTCCGCCTGGACACTGAAGCTTTCTTT
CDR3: CASSVPGQGFRLDTEAFF

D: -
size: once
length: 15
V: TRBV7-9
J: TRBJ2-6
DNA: TGTGCCAGCAGCTCCCGAGGGGGTGGGGCCAACGTCCTGACTTTC
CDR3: CASSSRGGGANVLTF

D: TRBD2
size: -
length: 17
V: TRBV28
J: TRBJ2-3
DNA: TGTGCCAGCAGCCCTTGGACTAGCGGAGGGAGCACAGATACGCAGTATTTT
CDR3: CASSPWTSGGSTDTQYF

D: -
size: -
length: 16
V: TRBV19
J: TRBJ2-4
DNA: TGTGCCAGTAGTTTGGGACTGGCCCTAGCCAAAAACATTCAGTACTTC
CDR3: CASSLGLALAKNIQYF

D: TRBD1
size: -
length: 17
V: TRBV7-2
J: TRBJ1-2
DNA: TGTGCCAGCAGCTTATTTGTGTTGGGACAGGGAATCAAGGGCTACACCTTC
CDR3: CASSLFVLGQGIKGYTF

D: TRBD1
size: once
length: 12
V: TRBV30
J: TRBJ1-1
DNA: TGTGCCTGGAGTGTACAGGGGGGTGGGGCTTTCTTT
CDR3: CAWSVQGGGAFF

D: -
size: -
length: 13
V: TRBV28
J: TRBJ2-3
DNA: TGTGCCAGCAGGTATCCCTTCACAGATACGCAGTATTTT
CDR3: CASRYPFTDTQYF

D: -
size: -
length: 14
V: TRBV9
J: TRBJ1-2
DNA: TGTGCCAGCAGCCCCGGGGTGACTAACTATGGCTACACCTTC
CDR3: CASSPGVTNYGYTF

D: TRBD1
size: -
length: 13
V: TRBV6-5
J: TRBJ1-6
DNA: TGTGCCAGCACGGGACAGGGTCGGTCACCCCTCCACTTT
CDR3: CASTGQGRSPLHF

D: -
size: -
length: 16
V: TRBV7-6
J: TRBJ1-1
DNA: TGTGCCAGCAGCCCCTGGGGGCGCCTAATGAACACTGAAGCTTTCTTT
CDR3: CASSPWGRLMNTEAFF

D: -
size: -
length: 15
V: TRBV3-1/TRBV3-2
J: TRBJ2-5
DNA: TGTGCCAGCAGCCACAGGGTGGGTTCGAAAGGGACCCAGTACTTC
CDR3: CASSHRVGSKGTQYF

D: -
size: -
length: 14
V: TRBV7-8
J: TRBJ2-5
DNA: TGTGCCAGCAGCTTTGTTGGGGCCAGGGAGACCCAGTACTTC
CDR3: CASSFVGARETQYF

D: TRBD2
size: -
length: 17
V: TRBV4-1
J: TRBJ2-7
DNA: TGCGCCAGCAGCCGAGGCCATAGCGGGAGCTTCATAAGCGAGCAGTACTTC
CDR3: CASSRGHSGSFISEQYF